This is a list of T cell receptor beta chains from one sample in a study of T-cell memory formation after mild COVID-19. MiXCR, applied by TCRdb to the 5' RACE reads, yields one record per CDR3 protein. This sample carries hundreds of thousands of distinct CDR3 sequences, over 15% of them seen once, and the ten largest clones take 12%. The sample comprised PBMCs or a T cell subset sorted from them (not recorded which). These receptor sequences come from an adult woman who had mild COVID-19 (a few samples of this study predate the infection). Cell type and time point are not known. Each CDR3 is given with its conserved first and last residue. A D gene is named only where the DNA matches it firmly. Clone sizes are given selectively: once, few, many, or a class where the clone is expanded.

v_call	d_call	j_call	clone_size	cdr3_nt	cdr3_aa
TRBV11-2	TRBD2	TRBJ2-7	.	TGTGCCAGCAGCTTATGGTCTAGCGGGATGCCGTACGAGCAGTACTTC	CASSLWSSGMPYEQYF
TRBV6-5	.	TRBJ2-5	.	TGTGCCAGCAGTTACTCGACCCCTCACTGGGGGTGGGTGCAAGAGACCCAGTACTTC	CASSYSTPHWGWVQETQYF
TRBV4-2	.	TRBJ1-1	.	TGTGCCAGCAGCCAAGTTAGGACTAACACTGAAGCTTTCTTT	CASSQVRTNTEAFF
TRBV29-1	.	TRBJ1-1	few	TGCAGCGTTGGACTTATGAACACTGAAGCTTTCTTT	CSVGLMNTEAFF
TRBV18	.	TRBJ2-7	few	TGTGCCAGCTCTCCCGGGCCGGAGGGCGAACACGAGCAGTACTTC	CASSPGPEGEHEQYF
TRBV6-2/TRBV6-3	.	TRBJ2-6	few	TGTGCCAGCAGAATTCTGGGTGGGGCCAACGTCCTGACTTTC	CASRILGGANVLTF
TRBV18	.	TRBJ1-1	few	TGTGCCAGCTCACCACAGGGTTCCAGGACGGGGAACACTGAAGCTTTCTTT	CASSPQGSRTGNTEAFF
TRBV6-6	TRBD2	TRBJ2-1	.	TGTGCCAGCAGTTACGACCGGGGGGATGAGCAGTTCTTC	CASSYDRGDEQFF
TRBV5-1	.	TRBJ2-1	many	TGCGCCAGCAGCTCGGGCTACAGCTCCTACAATGAGCAGTTCTTC	CASSSGYSSYNEQFF
TRBV5-6	TRBD2	TRBJ2-1	.	TGTGCCAGCAGCCCTACGGGACTAGCGGGTAATGAGCAGTTCTTC	CASSPTGLAGNEQFF
TRBV29-1	TRBD2	TRBJ2-3	.	TGCAGCGTCTCTAGCGGGAGAACAGATACGCAGTATTTT	CSVSSGRTDTQYF
TRBV30	.	TRBJ2-1	.	TGTGCCTGGAGTGTTAAGGGGAATGAGCAGTTCTTC	CAWSVKGNEQFF
TRBV5-1	.	TRBJ2-7	many	TGCGCCAGCAGCTTAGTCAGTCCCTACGAGCAGTACTTC	CASSLVSPYEQYF
TRBV7-8	.	TRBJ1-6	few	TGTGCCAGCAGCTCACGCAGGGTCCCCTATAATTCACCCCTCCACTTT	CASSSRRVPYNSPLHF
TRBV5-1	TRBD2	TRBJ2-1	.	TGCGCCAGCAGCTTGACTTCCAGCGGGAGCTCCTACAATGAGCAGTTCTTC	CASSLTSSGSSYNEQFF
TRBV19	TRBD2	TRBJ2-5	few	TGTGCCAGTAGTACCCCGGGACTAGCGGCAGAGACCCAGTACTTC	CASSTPGLAAETQYF
TRBV25-1	.	TRBJ2-7	few	TGTGCCAGCAGTGACGGGCTCCTGGGCAGCTCCTACGAGCAGTACTTC	CASSDGLLGSSYEQYF
TRBV30	.	TRBJ1-2	.	TGTGCCTGGAGTGTATGGGGAAATCGAAACTATGGCTACACCTTC	CAWSVWGNRNYGYTF
TRBV4-1	.	TRBJ2-6	.	TGCGCCAGCAGCCAAGAAGGGGGGCTATCTGGGGCCAACGTCCTGACTTTC	CASSQEGGLSGANVLTF
TRBV18	TRBD1	TRBJ1-1	few	TGTGCCAGCTCACCGCCTTACACAGGGGCGAACACTGAAGCTTTCTTT	CASSPPYTGANTEAFF
TRBV29-1	TRBD1	TRBJ1-2	many	TGCAGCGTTGGAAGGACAGGGGCTACTCGGGGCTACACCTTC	CSVGRTGATRGYTF
TRBV11-2	.	TRBJ2-7	few	TGTGCCAGCAGCTTAGCACCTATGGGCGAGCAGTACTTC	CASSLAPMGEQYF
TRBV19	.	TRBJ2-3	.	TGTGCCAGTAGGAGACAACAGGGCCCCACAGATACGCAGTATTTT	CASRRQQGPTDTQYF
TRBV12-3/TRBV12-4	.	TRBJ2-7	many	TGTGCCAGCAGTTTACTCTTGGAGCGCGAGCAGTACTTC	CASSLLLEREQYF
TRBV7-9	.	TRBJ2-1	.	TGTGCCAGCAGCTTAGGCACGACAGGGAGGGATGAGCAGTTCTTC	CASSLGTTGRDEQFF
TRBV6-5	TRBD1	TRBJ2-5	.	TGTGCCAGCACCCCGGGGACAGGGAGGACCCAGTACTTC	CASTPGTGRTQYF
TRBV24-1	TRBD2	TRBJ2-1	.	TGTGCCACCAGCGATCTAGCGGCCCCCGTAAATGAGCAGTTCTTC	CATSDLAAPVNEQFF
TRBV11-2	TRBD1	TRBJ1-1	.	TGTGCCAGCAGCTTAGCAGGGGGCCACACTGAAGCTTTCTTT	CASSLAGGHTEAFF
TRBV24-1	.	TRBJ2-3	few	TGTGCCACCAGTGCGGCTAATCGAGGGCTAGCTCCGCAGTATTTT	CATSAANRGLAPQYF
TRBV27	.	TRBJ1-2	many	TGTGCCAGCAGTCCCACGGGGCAGGGTGGCTATGGCTACACCTTC	CASSPTGQGGYGYTF
TRBV28	TRBD2	TRBJ2-2	.	TGTGCCAGCAGTTTGACTAGCTGGGGCGGGGAGCTGTTTTTT	CASSLTSWGGELFF
TRBV7-9	.	TRBJ2-3	few	TGTGCCAGCAGCTCCGGGACACCACACATAGATACGCAGTATTTT	CASSSGTPHIDTQYF
TRBV3-1	TRBD2	TRBJ2-7	.	TGTGCCAGCAGCCAAGATCAAGGACTAGCGGGGGGGCCCTACGAGCAGTACTTC	CASSQDQGLAGGPYEQYF
TRBV12-3/TRBV12-4	TRBD1	TRBJ1-5	.	TGTGCCAGCAGAAGATCCCGGGACAGGGGGCTTCAGCCCCAGCATTTT	CASRRSRDRGLQPQHF
TRBV20-1	TRBD2	TRBJ2-3	.	TGCAGTGCCACATCGTTCCAAGCGGGGTTGAGTACAGATACGCAGTATTTT	CSATSFQAGLSTDTQYF
TRBV7-9	.	TRBJ1-4	few	TGTGCCAGCAGCTTCGGACAGCTTAATGAAAAACTGTTTTTT	CASSFGQLNEKLFF
TRBV7-9	.	TRBJ2-7	.	TGTGCCAGCAGCCAGGACAATCGAGAGCAGTACTTC	CASSQDNREQYF
TRBV12-3/TRBV12-4	TRBD2	TRBJ2-2	few	TGTGCCAGCAGTTTTTCCGGGACTAGCGATAGCGGGGAGCTGTTTTTT	CASSFSGTSDSGELFF
TRBV18	.	TRBJ1-1	.	TGTGCCAGCTCACCGTCCTCCGGCCACAGGCAGGTCTTT	CASSPSSGHRQVF
TRBV3-1	TRBD1	TRBJ1-2	many	TGTGCCAGCAGCCAAATGTGGGACAGATCTAACTATGGCTACACCTTC	CASSQMWDRSNYGYTF
TRBV12-3/TRBV12-4	.	TRBJ1-6	few	TGTGCCAGCAGTTTGGGCGGGGCATCTTCACCCCTCCACTTT	CASSLGGASSPLHF
TRBV12-3/TRBV12-4	.	TRBJ2-5	.	TGTGCCAGCAGTTTAAGCCCCGGGGGGCGGGAGACCCAGTACTTC	CASSLSPGGRETQYF